This is a list of T cell receptor beta chains from one sample in a study of T cells after yellow fever vaccination. MiXCR, run by TCRdb on the 5' RACE reads, gives a single entry per CDR3 protein. The repertoire has under 150,000 distinct CDR3 sequences, over 7% of them found once; the top ten carry approximately 0.67%. Sequenced material: CD4+ T cells sorted from PBMCs, taken 5 days after the yellow fever booster vaccination. All receptors come from a man aged 25-40 years who received the YFV17D yellow fever vaccine. The conserved cysteine and the conserved F or W are not part of the CDR3 here. The order of the fields is V gene, clone size, CDR3 length, CDR3 protein. Rows give clone size only sometimes, using once, few, many, or a class for an expanded clone.

v_gene: TRBV4-1; abundance: many; len: 17; CDR3aa: ASSQVNFASGSNTGELF
v_gene: TRBV7-8; abundance: many; len: 14; CDR3aa: ASSLEASGSGNEQF
v_gene: TRBV20-1; abundance: many; len: 13; CDR3aa: SARTWDSSNYGYT
v_gene: TRBV28; abundance: many; len: 12; CDR3aa: ASSGLAGGETQY
v_gene: TRBV18; abundance: many; len: 13; CDR3aa: ASSPRTGLNQPQH
v_gene: TRBV20-1; abundance: many; len: 13; CDR3aa: SARTPGTQVNEQF
v_gene: TRBV29-1; abundance: many; len: 11; CDR3aa: SVEDQGREKLF
v_gene: TRBV7-2; abundance: few; len: 14; CDR3aa: ASSPSLQTANEKLF
v_gene: TRBV10-2; abundance: many; len: 12; CDR3aa: ASRTSGDTDTQY
v_gene: TRBV10-3; abundance: many; len: 12; CDR3aa: AISVGLATGELF
v_gene: TRBV27; abundance: many; len: 14; CDR3aa: ASSWGLAGLYNEQF
v_gene: TRBV24-1; abundance: many; len: 12; CDR3aa: ATSAGVRTDTQY
v_gene: TRBV7-2; abundance: .; len: 11; CDR3aa: ASAGRGNQPQH
v_gene: TRBV6-5; abundance: many; len: 11; CDR3aa: ASSRDTISEQY
v_gene: TRBV28; abundance: .; len: 10; CDR3aa: ASSLASGEQY
v_gene: TRBV12-3/TRBV12-4; abundance: many; len: 12; CDR3aa: ACIRDRNTGELF
v_gene: TRBV7-6; abundance: many; len: 11; CDR3aa: ASSSSIPYEQY
v_gene: TRBV7-2; abundance: few; len: 11; CDR3aa: ASTPGTAYEQY
v_gene: TRBV15; abundance: many; len: 13; CDR3aa: ATSGIRGSGNTIY
v_gene: TRBV7-2; abundance: few; len: 11; CDR3aa: ASSPWGYNEQF
v_gene: TRBV9; abundance: many; len: 14; CDR3aa: ASSPGLARNTGELF
v_gene: TRBV29-1; abundance: many; len: 9; CDR3aa: SVVIAYEQY
v_gene: TRBV10-3; abundance: many; len: 13; CDR3aa: AISELTLGGETQY
v_gene: TRBV5-1; abundance: many; len: 13; CDR3aa: ASSPGLAGKNEQF
v_gene: TRBV7-6; abundance: many; len: 12; CDR3aa: ASSLRDSSYEQY
v_gene: TRBV1; abundance: many; len: 12; CDR3aa: TSSQDYPSHEQF
v_gene: TRBV12-3/TRBV12-4; abundance: many; len: 10; CDR3aa: ASSLFGDGQY
v_gene: TRBV30; abundance: many; len: 13; CDR3aa: AWSVLRLGTDTQY
v_gene: TRBV7-6; abundance: many; len: 13; CDR3aa: ASSLAGGRSNEQF
v_gene: TRBV7-2; abundance: many; len: 14; CDR3aa: ASSLLGWGVQETQY
v_gene: TRBV12-5; abundance: many; len: 17; CDR3aa: ASGFIVAGEVRATGELF
v_gene: TRBV12-3/TRBV12-4; abundance: many; len: 12; CDR3aa: ASSFKRGTDTQY
v_gene: TRBV20-1; abundance: few; len: 10; CDR3aa: SASRQYNEQF
v_gene: TRBV18; abundance: many; len: 12; CDR3aa: ASSPSMGLRGAF
v_gene: TRBV29-1; abundance: few; len: 20; CDR3aa: SVGPLGAGGNQTYFPSYEQY
v_gene: TRBV9; abundance: many; len: 14; CDR3aa: ASSVGGDYSYNEQF
v_gene: TRBV6-2/TRBV6-3; abundance: many; len: 10; CDR3aa: ASTDWGNEQF
v_gene: TRBV7-2; abundance: few; len: 12; CDR3aa: ASNLVQNARGYT
v_gene: TRBV20-1; abundance: many; len: 13; CDR3aa: SARVGGRHTGELF
v_gene: TRBV3-1; abundance: many; len: 14; CDR3aa: ASSQGVFTTLYEQY
v_gene: TRBV5-1; abundance: many; len: 11; CDR3aa: ASSLVSGNTIY
v_gene: TRBV5-5; abundance: many; len: 13; CDR3aa: ASSLVGGPKETQY
v_gene: TRBV20-1; abundance: many; len: 11; CDR3aa: SARHGPGNTIY
v_gene: TRBV5-1; abundance: many; len: 11; CDR3aa: ASSNLRDYEQF
v_gene: TRBV6-1; abundance: many; len: 13; CDR3aa: ASSNPGLGGDTQY
v_gene: TRBV18; abundance: few; len: 12; CDR3aa: ASSPLETKNIQY
v_gene: TRBV5-1; abundance: many; len: 13; CDR3aa: ASRLTGTGVYEQY
v_gene: TRBV3-1; abundance: many; len: 15; CDR3aa: ASSQETRAGKAGELF
v_gene: TRBV6-5; abundance: many; len: 13; CDR3aa: ASSPSAYSYNEQF
v_gene: TRBV5-1; abundance: many; len: 13; CDR3aa: ASSLGTTNTGELF
v_gene: TRBV4-3; abundance: many; len: 14; CDR3aa: ASSQVAGFSYNEQF
v_gene: TRBV10-1; abundance: .; len: 10; CDR3aa: ASSRGQETQY
v_gene: TRBV20-1; abundance: many; len: 13; CDR3aa: SARDPRTGTGELF
v_gene: TRBV7-8; abundance: many; len: 12; CDR3aa: ASSVTTGSYEQY
v_gene: TRBV7-2; abundance: few; len: 12; CDR3aa: ASSLGTGSWPQH